These 12 T cell receptor beta chains originate from one sample sequenced in a study of Ad26.COV2.S vaccination and SARS-CoV-2 variants. Sequenced by immunoSEQ multiplex PCR; TCRdb stores in-frame clones only, minus some. The sample yields 450,000 to 550,000 clones, 80% to 90% seen once. Treatment in this sample: 15 to 20 received Ad26.COV2.S at low or high dose, single or two shots; about 5 received placebo; per-sample allocation not given. The study sampled participants on day 63 after the first vaccine or placebo injection. The sample was peripheral blood, taken in a trial of Ad26.COV2.S vaccine versus placebo. Every receptor here comes from a person aged 18-60 years who received the Ad26.COV2.S COVID-19 vaccine or a placebo.

The V gene is TRBV9, the J gene TRBJ2-2; 9 positions agree with TRBD2. The germline CDR1 and CDR2 sequences are SGDLS and YYNGEE. J lost 5 bases, V lost 1 base, and 9 bases had no gene match. CDR3 size: 17 residues. CDR3 bases: TGTGCCAGCAGCGTACTGGGGAGCGGGGGGCATACCGGGGAGCTGTTTTTT. It yields the protein CASSVLGSGGHTGELFF.

The chain combines TRBV5-1 with TRBJ1-1; D is unresolved. The CDR3 totals 13 residues. Trimming cost V 0 bases and J 8 bases, with 11 bases left between them. The germline CDR1 and CDR2 sequences are SGHRS and YFSETQ. CDR3 coding DNA: TGCGCCAGCAGCTTGGCCCCGGCAGAAGAAGCTTTCTTT. Its protein is CASSLAPAEEAFF.

This chain uses TRBV24-1 with TRBJ2-5; 7 nucleotides agree with TRBD1. Germline CDR1 and CDR2: KGHDR and SFDVKD. V gave up 3 bases and J gave up 4 bases; unmatched junction bases: 4. The CDR3 consists of 14 residues. The CDR3 bases are TGTGCCACCAGTGATCCACAGGGGCCAGAGACCCAGTACTTC. This codes for CATSDPQGPETQYF.

The rearrangement joins TRBV7-9 to TRBJ2-7, with a tentative D call TRBD2 (6 bases). Trimming took off 8 bases at V and 6 bases at J, with 14 bases between the two ends. Germline-derived CDR1 and CDR2 are SEHNR and FQNEAQ (reference sequence). CDR3 length equals 12 residues. CDR3: CASERGGTEQYF. The CDR3, as DNA: TGTGCCAGCGAGCGTGGGGGGACCGAGCAGTACTTC.

The chain combines TRBV10-3 with TRBJ1-3; D is undetermined. The CDR3 loop spans 13 amino acids. The V end lost 0 bases, the J end lost 3 bases, and 3 bases lay between the germline ends. Germline V CDR1 and CDR2: ENHRY, SYGVKD. The CDR3 nucleotides are TGTGCCATCAGTGAGTCACGTGGAAACACCATATATTTT. This gives the protein CAISESRGNTIYF.

The chain employs TRBV7-2 and TRBJ2-3, with 11 nucleotides matching TRBD1. The trim removed 6 bases at V and 7 bases at J, leaving 12 bases unmatched. The CDR3 is made up of 16 amino acids. Germline CDR1 is SGHTA and CDR2 is FQGNSA. In DNA form, the CDR3 reads TGTGCCAGCAGTCCACGTCGGGACAGGGGGTTGAATACGCAGTATTTT. It encodes CASSPRRDRGLNTQYF. Full variable domain (remainder filled in from reference TRBV7-2 and TRBJ2-3): GAGVSQSPSNKVTEKGKDVELRCDPISGHTALYWYRQSLGQGLEFLIYFQGNSAPDKSGLPSDRFSAERTGGSVSTLTIQRTQQEDSAVYLCASSPRRDRGLNTQYFGPGTRLTVL.

In this sample, this clone turned up many times. The chain is built from TRBV6-4 and TRBJ1-1; a weak D match, TRBD1 (5 bases). The germline V gene encodes CDR1 MRHNA and CDR2 SNTAGT. There are 14 residues in the CDR3. The V and J ends lost 3 bases and 3 bases respectively, with 11 bases between them. CDR3 DNA: TGTGCCAGCAGTGAGGATCCGGGACACACTGAAGCTTTCTTT. This translates into CASSEDPGHTEAFF.

The chain has TRBV12-3 or TRBV12-4 and TRBJ1-4; D perhaps matches TRBD1 (6 bases). CDR3 size: 13 residues. V lost 6 bases, J lost 8 bases, and 13 bases lay in between. The CDR3 here is CASRTGGLEKLFF. DNA for the CDR3: TGTGCCAGCAGGACAGGAGGATTGGAAAAACTGTTTTTT.

This clone was seen a handful of times. The CDR3 nucleotides read TGTGCCATCAGTGACCCCGGACAGGGGGTAATGTATAATTCACCCCTCCACTTT. Protein product: CAISDPGQGVMYNSPLHF. The chain links TRBV10-3 to TRBJ1-6; 10 nucleotides match TRBD1. The CDR3 covers 18 residues. The ends lost 3 bases at V and 4 bases at J; junction bases unmatched: 9. Looked up from germline, CDR1 is ENHRY and CDR2 is SYGVKD.

This chain connects TRBV27 to TRBJ2-7, with D possibly being TRBD1 or TRBD2 (5 bases each). Germline V gene lookup returns CDR1 MNHEY and CDR2 SMNVEV (reference sequence). The CDR3 consists of 15 residues. V lost 5 bases to trimming and J lost 5 bases, with 19 bases between them. CDR3 DNA: TGTGCCAGCAGTCTATACATGGGACCGGCTAACGAGCAGTACTTC. Its protein product is CASSLYMGPANEQYF.

The chain joins TRBV7-2 to TRBJ2-3; D ambiguous. Per germline, CDR1 SGHTA and CDR2 FQGNSA. The CDR3 is made up of 15 amino acids. Trimming took 0 bases from V and 0 from J, leaving 7 bases between them. Written as DNA, the CDR3 is TGTGCCAGCAGCTTAGCGCCGGTAAGCACAGATACGCAGTATTTT. Translating it yields CASSLAPVSTDTQYF. Supplemented by reference TRBV7-2 and TRBJ2-3, the full variable domain reads GAGVSQSPSNKVTEKGKDVELRCDPISGHTALYWYRQSLGQGLEFLIYFQGNSAPDKSGLPSDRFSAERTGGSVSTLTIQRTQQEDSAVYLCASSLAPVSTDTQYFGPGTRLTVL.

The chain combines TRBV29-1 with TRBJ2-1; TRBD1 matches at 10 bases. CDR3 size: 14 residues. The J segment lost 8 bases and the V segment lost 7 bases, leaving 11 bases of the junction unmatched. Germline V gives CDR1 SQVTM, CDR2 ANQGSEA. The CDR3, as DNA: TGCAGCGCGGAGGGGACAGGGGAAGGGGATGAGCAGTTCTTC. It is translated as CSAEGTGEGDEQFF.